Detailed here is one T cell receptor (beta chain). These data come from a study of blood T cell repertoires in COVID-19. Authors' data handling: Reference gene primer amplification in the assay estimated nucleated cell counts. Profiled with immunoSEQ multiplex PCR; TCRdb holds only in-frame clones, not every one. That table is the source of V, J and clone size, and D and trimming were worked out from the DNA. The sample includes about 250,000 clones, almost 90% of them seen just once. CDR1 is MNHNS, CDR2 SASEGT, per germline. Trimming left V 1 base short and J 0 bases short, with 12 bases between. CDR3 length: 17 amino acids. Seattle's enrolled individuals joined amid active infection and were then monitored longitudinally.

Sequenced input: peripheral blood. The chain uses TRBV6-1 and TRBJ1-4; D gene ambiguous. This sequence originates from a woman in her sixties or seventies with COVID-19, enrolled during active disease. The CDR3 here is CASSEVRSQTTNEKLFF. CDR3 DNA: TGTGCCAGCAGTGAAGTCAGGTCACAAACAACTAATGAAAAACTGTTTTTT.